A single sample is the source of the 6 T cell receptor beta chains below, sequenced in a study of shared clonotypes between healthy human individuals. The method was immunoSEQ multiplex PCR; TCRdb's version includes in-frame clones alone and lacks a portion of them. Seen here are more than 2,000,000 clones, more than 80% observed once, and the top ten hold around 0.14%. Material for sequencing was naive CD4+ T cells sorted from blood. The subset here: CD45RA+ positively selected. The receptors originated from a man between 18 and 35 years old in good health.

V gene TRBV4-2 combines with J gene TRBJ2-7; a weak D match, TRBD1 (6 bases). CDR3 length equals 14 residues. In germline, CDR1 is LGHNA, CDR2 YNFKEQ. Trimming stripped 4 bases from V and 3 bases from J, with 13 bases between. Here the CDR3 DNA reads TGTGCCAGCAGCCTATCAGGGGCAGGCTACGAGCAGTACTTC. Protein: CASSLSGAGYEQYF.

J is TRBJ1-5 and V is TRBV6-4, with D perhaps matching TRBD1 (5 bases). Germline V lookup: CDR1 MRHNA, CDR2 SNTAGT. The CDR3 has 15 residues. V gave up 6 bases and J gave up 0 bases, with 12 bases separating them. The chain's CDR3 is CASREGAYSNQPQHF. The DNA for the CDR3 is TGTGCCAGCAGGGAAGGGGCGTATAGCAATCAGCCCCAGCATTTT.

The chain links TRBV5-4 to TRBJ2-7, with 9 bases identical to TRBD2. CDR3 size: 17 residues. Germline V gene lookup returns CDR1 SGHNT and CDR2 YYREEE (reference sequence). Trimming took 0 bases from V and 2 from J; bases not matched to a gene: 9. The CDR3 sequence is CASSLAPVGGRAYEQYF. The CDR3 region has the DNA TGTGCCAGCAGCTTGGCCCCGGTGGGCGGGAGGGCCTACGAGCAGTACTTC.

This chain links TRBV25-1 with TRBJ2-7; 7 positions agree with TRBD1. From germline, CDR1 is MGHDK and CDR2 SYGVNS. The CDR3 totals 16 residues. Losses at the gene ends were 8 bases for V and 2 bases for J; bases not matched to a gene: 15. CDR3 sequence reads: CASQGVKGPGAYEQYF. The CDR3 DNA follows: TGTGCCAGCCAGGGGGTGAAGGGCCCAGGGGCCTACGAGCAGTACTTC.

This chain uses TRBV5-1 with TRBJ2-2, with 11 bases matching TRBD2. The CDR3 runs 16 residues. Looked up from germline, CDR1 is SGHRS and CDR2 is YFSETQ. J was trimmed by 2 bases and V by 5 bases; bases with no gene match: 5. The CDR3 spells CASSERLAGNTGELFF. CDR3 DNA sequence: TGCGCCAGCAGTGAGAGACTAGCGGGAAACACCGGGGAGCTGTTTTTT.

V and J are TRBV6-1 and TRBJ1-1; tentative D call: TRBD1 (6 bases). The germline V and J ends were trimmed by 8 bases and 0 bases, with 13 bases remaining between them. Per germline, CDR1 MNHNS and CDR2 SASEGT. The CDR3 totals 14 residues. The CDR3 bases are TGTGCCAGCTTAGTGGGGGGCTTGAACACTGAAGCTTTCTTT. Amino acid sequence: CASLVGGLNTEAFF.